This T cell receptor beta chain was recorded in a study of T cells in Graves' hyperthyroidism and ophthalmopathy. Study context: Once the initial diagnosis was made, peripheral blood was obtained before any treatment. Overall study results and limits: Most thyroid clonotypes with frequency above 0.001 were detected in blood.

This clonotype occurred many times. Its matching antigen is unknown. The CDR3 is 15 amino acids. Trimming took off 0 bases at V and 1 base at J, with 10 bases between the two ends. Germline CDR1 is LNHNV and CDR2 is YYDKDF (reference sequence). At least 3 on the Clinical Activity Score was recorded for ophthalmopathy patients, who also had NOSPECS grade at least 4 and duration under 3 months. RNA transcripts yielded amplified TCR beta CDR3 regions. The HTBI primer set served for first-round RT-PCR of the TCR CDR3. MiXCR was run by TCRdb on the multiplex PCR reads, yielding one entry per CDR3 protein. The sample carries about 520,000 distinct CDR3 sequences, around a quarter recorded once.

The material sequenced was blood. This sequence originates from a woman aged 25 to 39 with Graves' ophthalmopathy. This chain joins TRBV15 and TRBJ2-7; D gene ambiguous. The CDR3, as DNA: TGTGCCACCAGCAGAGATACATTGGGTTCCTACGAGCAGTACTTC. Translation gives CATSRDTLGSYEQYF.